Detailed here is one TCR beta chain. Its antigen is not known. Only in-frame clones appear in the TCRdb table, and some are missing; sequencing was by immunoSEQ multiplex PCR. The sample yields approximately 61,000 clones, around 73% seen once. The data are from a study of vaccination effects on CD4 cells after COVID-19. Study-level results: Infection- and vaccine-induced clones contracted markedly late after vaccination.

Before sequencing, viral peptide pools were used by the ViraFEST assay to expand antigen-specific CD4+ T cells. Upon completion of about ten days in culture, CD4+ T cells were isolated. Of the BNT162b2 and mRNA-1273 vaccines, participants received two doses of one or the other. The CDR3 has 14 residues. CDR1 is SGHRS and CDR2 is YFSETQ in the germline V gene. J was trimmed by 4 bases and V by 4 bases; bases with no gene match: 7. The origin of this receptor is a human donor who received a COVID-19 vaccine. The rearrangement links TRBV5-1 to TRBJ2-5; 7 nucleotides align to TRBD1. The sequenced sample was CD4+ T cells from PBMCs cultured with HCoV-229E spike peptides, obtained after COVID-19 vaccination. CDR3 in amino acids: CASSDGQAGETQYF. For the CDR3, the DNA is TGCGCCAGCAGCGACGGACAGGCAGGAGAGACCCAGTACTTC.